The next 9 T cell receptor beta chains were all read from a single sample in a study of blood T cells in healthy people across ages. Sample-barcoded 5' priming and a J-beta primer mix drove a second PCR of roughly 7 to 11 cycles. TCRdb fed the 5' RACE reads into MiXCR, producing one record per CDR3 protein. Of about 1.4 million distinct CDR3 sequences detected, almost 60% appear once; the ten largest clones hold over 6.5%. The sample taken for sequencing was blood. The receptors derive from a man between 18 and 29 years old in good health.

The chain joins TRBV11-2 to TRBJ2-4; a weak D match, TRBD1 (5 bases). TRBJ2-7 matches the DNA end more closely, so the J call is doubtful. The germline gives CDR1 SGHAT, CDR2 FQNNGV. This CDR3 contains 16 residues. CDR3 sequence reads: CASSSDRTRPPYEQYF. The DNA for the CDR3 is TGTGCCAGCAGCTCCGACCGGACAAGGCCCCCTTACGAGCAGTACTTC.

This sequence joins TRBV29-1 and TRBJ1-1; D possibly corresponds to TRBD1 (5 bases). Germline loops: CDR1 SQVTM, CDR2 ANQGSEA. The V end lost 4 bases, the J end lost 3 bases, and 9 bases lay between the germline ends. The CDR3 consists of 12 residues. CDR3 sequence (DNA): TGCAGCGTTGTGGGGCAACACACTGAAGCTTTCTTT. It codes for CSVVGQHTEAFF.

This chain connects TRBV21-1 to TRBJ1-5; TRBD1 is the table's D call and was not checked against the DNA. TRBV21-1 is given as a pseudogene. This CDR3 has 13 amino acids. CDR3 sequence (DNA): TGTGCCAGCGGCGGGGGGTTCAGGCAGCCCCAGCATTTT. This translates into CASGGGFRQPQHF.

This chain connects TRBV20-1 to TRBJ2-5; D is perhaps TRBD2 (6 bases). The V gene's germline CDR1 is DFQATT and CDR2 SNEGSKA (reference sequence). The CDR3 has 12 residues. V was cut by 3 bases and J by 5 bases, with 10 bases left in between. The CDR3 loop reads CSASTSFETQYF. The CDR3 DNA sequence: TGCAGTGCTAGTACTAGCTTCGAGACCCAGTACTTC.

The chain links TRBV5-1 to TRBJ1-2; 7 positions match TRBD1. V trimming: 0 bases; J trimming: 4 bases; junction bases outside the gene matches: 9. The CDR3 is made up of 16 amino acids. Per germline, CDR1 SGHRS and CDR2 YFSETQ. The CDR3 region has the DNA TGCGCCAGCAGCTTGGCCGTGGGGGGACAGAGCTATGGCTACACCTTC. Translating gives CASSLAVGGQSYGYTF.

This clonotype came up once. This chain connects TRBV20-1 to TRBJ1-2; D perhaps matches TRBD1 (6 bases). Germline V gene sequence: CDR1 DFQATT, CDR2 SNEGSKA (reference sequence). Trimming shortened V by 7 bases and J by 8 bases, and 20 bases separated the two germline ends. This CDR3 region has 13 residues. The CDR3 spells CSGRRGPPDGYTF. In DNA form, the CDR3 reads TGCAGTGGCCGCAGGGGCCCTCCGGACGGCTACACCTTC.

The chain carries TRBV6-1 and TRBJ2-6; D is uncertain. The CDR3 is 14 amino acids. Germline CDR1 and CDR2: MNHNS and SASEGT. V gave up 7 bases and J gave up 0 bases, with 7 bases separating them. CDR3: CASTRLSGANVLTF. DNA of the CDR3: TGTGCCAGCACCAGACTCTCTGGGGCCAACGTCCTGACTTTC.

The chain is built from TRBV7-9 and TRBJ2-7, with 8 nucleotides matching TRBD2. The length of the CDR3 is 13 residues. Trimming cost V 5 bases and J 3 bases; bases outside gene matches: 3. Germline V gives CDR1 SEHNR, CDR2 FQNEAQ (reference sequence). Here the CDR3 reads CASSVRGDYEQYF. The CDR3 DNA is TGTGCCAGCAGCGTGCGGGGGGACTACGAGCAGTACTTC. The complete variable domain, with remaining parts taken from reference TRBV7-9 and TRBJ2-7, reads DTGVSQNPRHKITKRGQNVTFRCDPISEHNRLYWYRQTLGQGPEFLTYFQNEAQLEKSRLLSDRFSAERPKGSFSTLEIQRTEQGDSAMYLCASSVRGDYEQYFGPGTRLTVT.

The chain is built from TRBV9 and TRBJ2-5, with 9 positions matching TRBD1. This CDR3 region has 15 residues. Germline-derived CDR1 and CDR2 are SGDLS and YYNGEE. The trim removed 4 bases at V and 5 bases at J, leaving 9 bases unmatched. The DNA of the CDR3 is TGTGCCAGCAGCCTCCGGACAGGGGATTTTGAGACCCAGTACTTC. It translates to CASSLRTGDFETQYF.